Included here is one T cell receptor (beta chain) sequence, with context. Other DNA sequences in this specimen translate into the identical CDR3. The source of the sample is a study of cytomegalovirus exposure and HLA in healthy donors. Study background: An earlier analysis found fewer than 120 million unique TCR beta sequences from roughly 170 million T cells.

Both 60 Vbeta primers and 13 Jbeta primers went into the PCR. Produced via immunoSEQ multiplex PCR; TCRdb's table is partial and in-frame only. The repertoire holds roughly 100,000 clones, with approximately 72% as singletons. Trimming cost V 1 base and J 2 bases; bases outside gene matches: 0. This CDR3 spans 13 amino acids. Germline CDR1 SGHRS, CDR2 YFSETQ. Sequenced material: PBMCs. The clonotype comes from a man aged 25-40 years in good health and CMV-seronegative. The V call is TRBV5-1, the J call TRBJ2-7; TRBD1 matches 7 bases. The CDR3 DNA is TGCGCCAGCAGCTTGACAGGGGCCTACGAGCAGTACTTC. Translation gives CASSLTGAYEQYF.